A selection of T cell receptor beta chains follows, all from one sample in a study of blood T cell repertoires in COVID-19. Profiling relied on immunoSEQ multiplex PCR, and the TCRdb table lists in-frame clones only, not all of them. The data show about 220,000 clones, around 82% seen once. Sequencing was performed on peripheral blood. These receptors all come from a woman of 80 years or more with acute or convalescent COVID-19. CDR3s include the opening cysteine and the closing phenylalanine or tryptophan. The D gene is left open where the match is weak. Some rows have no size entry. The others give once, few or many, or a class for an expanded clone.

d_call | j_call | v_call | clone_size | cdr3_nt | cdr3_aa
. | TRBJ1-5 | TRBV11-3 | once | TGTGCCAGCAGCTTACCTGCGCGGGGGGCTGGCAGCAATCAGCCCCAGCATTTT | CASSLPARGAGSNQPQHF
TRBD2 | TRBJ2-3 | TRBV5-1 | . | TGCGCCAGCAGACCTGAAGGACTAGCTGTGGGGTATTTT | CASRPEGLAVGYF
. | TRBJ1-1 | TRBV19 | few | TGTGCCAGTAGTATACAGGGGTTTATCACTGAAGCTTTCTTT | CASSIQGFITEAFF
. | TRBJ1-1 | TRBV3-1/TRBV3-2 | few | TGTGCCAGCAGCCAAGCTCTCGTCACCGGGGCTTTCTTT | CASSQALVTGAFF
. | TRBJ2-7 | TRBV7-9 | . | TGTGCCAGCAGCTTGGATGGGGGGTCCTCCTACGAGCAGTACTTC | CASSLDGGSSYEQYF
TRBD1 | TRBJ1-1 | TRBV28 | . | TGTGCCAGCAGTCGCTCCGGGACAGGGGGTGAAGCTTTCTTT | CASSRSGTGGEAFF
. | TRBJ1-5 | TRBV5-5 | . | TGTGCCAGCAGTCGGGGGGGAGGCAATCAGCCCCAGCATTTT | CASSRGGGNQPQHF
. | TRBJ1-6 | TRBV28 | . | TGTGCCAGCAGTTCAGGGTCCTATAATTCACCCCTCCACTTT | CASSSGSYNSPLHF
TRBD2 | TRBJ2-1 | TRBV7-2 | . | TGTGCCAGCACCTTTCGCGGGGGGAACAATGAGCAGTTCTTC | CASTFRGGNNEQFF
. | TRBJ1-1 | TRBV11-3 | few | TGTGCCAGCCGCAAACAGGGAGTGAACACTGAAGCTTTCTTT | CASRKQGVNTEAFF
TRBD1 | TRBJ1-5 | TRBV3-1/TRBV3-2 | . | TGTGCCAGCAGCCTAAGGACAGGGGCTGGGCAGCCCCAGCATTTT | CASSLRTGAGQPQHF
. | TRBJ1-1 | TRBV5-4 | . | TGTGCCAGCAGCTCTACCGGACAGCCAGAAGCTTTCTTT | CASSSTGQPEAFF
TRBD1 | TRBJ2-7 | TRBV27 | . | TGTGCCAGCAGTCTTCGACAGGGCCGCTCCTACGAGCAGTACTTC | CASSLRQGRSYEQYF
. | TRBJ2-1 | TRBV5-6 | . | TGTGCCAGCTACTTCGGAGGCGGACACAATGAGCAGTTCTTC | CASYFGGGHNEQFF
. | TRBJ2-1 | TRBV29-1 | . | TGCAGCGTTGTTGGTCTAGCGCGGAATGAGCAGTTCTTC | CSVVGLARNEQFF
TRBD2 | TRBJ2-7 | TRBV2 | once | TGTGCCAGCAGTTCTAGGCGGGGGGCGATGGACTACGAGCAGTACTTC | CASSSRRGAMDYEQYF
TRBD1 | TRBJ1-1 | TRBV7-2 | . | TGTGCCAGCAGCTTTCAACAGGGGGTAGTTGGGCTGAACACTGAAGCTTTCTTT | CASSFQQGVVGLNTEAFF
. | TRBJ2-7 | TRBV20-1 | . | TGCAGTGCTAGTAACAGACATTTGTCCTACGAGCAGTACTTC | CSASNRHLSYEQYF
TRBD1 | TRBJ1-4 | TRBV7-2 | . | TGTGCCAGCAGCTACCCGGGACAGGGAGGTGAAAAACTGTTTTTT | CASSYPGQGGEKLFF
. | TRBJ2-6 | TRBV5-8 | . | TGTGCCAGCAGCAGTGGGACTCTCCGCTCTGGGGCCAACGTCCTGACTTTC | CASSSGTLRSGANVLTF
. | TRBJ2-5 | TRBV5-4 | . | TGTGCCAGCAGCTTCGGGGGGCCGGTACAAGAGACCCAGTACTTC | CASSFGGPVQETQYF
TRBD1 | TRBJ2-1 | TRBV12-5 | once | TGTGCTAGTGGTATGACAGGGGGCTCATCGTTCTTC | CASGMTGGSSFF
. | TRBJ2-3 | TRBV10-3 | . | TGTGCTACCTGGAGCGGGAGCACAGATACGCAGTATTTT | CATWSGSTDTQYF
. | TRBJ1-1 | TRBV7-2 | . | TGTGCCAGCAGCTTACGCGGGGGGGAAATCACTGAAGCTTTCTTT | CASSLRGGEITEAFF
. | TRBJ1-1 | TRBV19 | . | TGTGCCAGTAGTTTCGCCAGGGGAGCTGCTGAAGCTTTCTTT | CASSFARGAAEAFF
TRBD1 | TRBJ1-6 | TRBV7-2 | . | TGTGCCAGCAGATCTACAGGGGGCCAGGGTAATTCACCCCTCCACTTT | CASRSTGGQGNSPLHF
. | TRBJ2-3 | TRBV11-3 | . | TGTGCCAGCAGTTACACAGGAGATACGCAGTATTTT | CASSYTGDTQYF
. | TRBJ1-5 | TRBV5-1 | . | TGCGCCAGCAGCTTACAGGACCCTAGCAATCAGCCCCAGCATTTT | CASSLQDPSNQPQHF
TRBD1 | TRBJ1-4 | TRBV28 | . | TGTGCCAGCAGTTTACAGGGGGCTTGGGAAAAACTGTTTTTT | CASSLQGAWEKLFF
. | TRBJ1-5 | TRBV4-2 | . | TGTGCCAGCAGCCAAGGGGCAGGGGATAGCAATCAGCCCCAGCATTTT | CASSQGAGDSNQPQHF
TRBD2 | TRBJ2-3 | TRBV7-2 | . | TGTGCCAGCAGCTCAGCTCTAGCGGGGGCCCTGAGCACAGATACGCAGTATTTT | CASSSALAGALSTDTQYF
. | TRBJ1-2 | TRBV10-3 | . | TGTGCCATCAGTGAGTCGCGGGATAACTATGGCTACACCTTC | CAISESRDNYGYTF
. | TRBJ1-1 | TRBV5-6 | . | TGTGCCAGCAGCTTGGACAGGGCGCCTAGAACTGAAGCTTTCTTT | CASSLDRAPRTEAFF
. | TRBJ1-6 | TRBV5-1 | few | TGCGCCAGCAGCTCTTCGACAGACCTCAATTCACCCCTCCACTTT | CASSSSTDLNSPLHF
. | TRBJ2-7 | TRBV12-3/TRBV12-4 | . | TGTGCCAGCACTCTCGTCGGCTACGAGCAGTACTTC | CASTLVGYEQYF
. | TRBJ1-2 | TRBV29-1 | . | TGCAGCGTTGACATCAGTAGTAGAGGCTATGGCTACACCTTC | CSVDISSRGYGYTF
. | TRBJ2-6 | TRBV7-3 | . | TGTGCCAGCAGCTCGACCGGACGGAGCTCTGGGGCCAACATCCTGACTTTC | CASSSTGRSSGANILTF
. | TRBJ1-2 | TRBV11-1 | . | TGTGCCAGCAGCTTCGGGGGACGGGGACGTGGAGGCTACACCTTC | CASSFGGRGRGGYTF
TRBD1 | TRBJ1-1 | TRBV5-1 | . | TGCGCCAGCAGCCCAGGGACAGGGAACACTGAAGCTTTCTTT | CASSPGTGNTEAFF
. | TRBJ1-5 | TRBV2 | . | TGTGCCAGCAGGATGGGCTCTGTCAATCAGCCCCAGCATTTT | CASRMGSVNQPQHF
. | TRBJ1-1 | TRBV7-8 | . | TGTGCCAGCAGCTTAGGACAGGTTATAATGAACACTGAAGCTTTCTTT | CASSLGQVIMNTEAFF
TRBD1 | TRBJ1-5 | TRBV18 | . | TGTGCCAGCTCACCCGACAGGGGATCGAGCAATCAGCCCCAGCATTTT | CASSPDRGSSNQPQHF
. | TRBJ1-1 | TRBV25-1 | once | TGTGCCAGCAGACAGACAGGATTTAACACTGAAGCTTTCTTT | CASRQTGFNTEAFF
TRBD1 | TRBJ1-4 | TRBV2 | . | TGTGCCAGCGGAACAGGGGTTATCGGTGAAAAACTGTTTTTT | CASGTGVIGEKLFF
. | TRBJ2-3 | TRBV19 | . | TGTGCCAGTAGCTACAGGGCCAGGGATACGCAGTATTTT | CASSYRARDTQYF
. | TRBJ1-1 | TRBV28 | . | TGTGCCAGCAGTTGGGGGGGGCTACGTGAAGCTTTCTTT | CASSWGGLREAFF
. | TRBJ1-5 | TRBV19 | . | TGTGCCAGTAGTATATTTCGGAATCAGCCCCAGCATTTT | CASSIFRNQPQHF
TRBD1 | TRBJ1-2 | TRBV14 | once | TGTGCCAGCAGCCAAGTGGGACAGGGGAACTATGGCTACACCTTC | CASSQVGQGNYGYTF